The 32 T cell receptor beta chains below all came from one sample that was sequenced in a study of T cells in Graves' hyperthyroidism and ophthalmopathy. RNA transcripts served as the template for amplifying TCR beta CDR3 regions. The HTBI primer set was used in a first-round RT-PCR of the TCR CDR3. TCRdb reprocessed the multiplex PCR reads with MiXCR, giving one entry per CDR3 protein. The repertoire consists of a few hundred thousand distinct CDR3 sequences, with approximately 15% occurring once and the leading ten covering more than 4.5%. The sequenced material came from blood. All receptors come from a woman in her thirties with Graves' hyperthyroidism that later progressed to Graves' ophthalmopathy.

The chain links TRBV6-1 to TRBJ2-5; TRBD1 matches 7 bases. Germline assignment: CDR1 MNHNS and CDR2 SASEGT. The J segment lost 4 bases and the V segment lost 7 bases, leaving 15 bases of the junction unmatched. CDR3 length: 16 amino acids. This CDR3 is CASTPSSLSGGETQYF. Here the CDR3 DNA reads TGTGCCAGCACCCCATCCAGTTTGTCAGGGGGAGAGACCCAGTACTTC.

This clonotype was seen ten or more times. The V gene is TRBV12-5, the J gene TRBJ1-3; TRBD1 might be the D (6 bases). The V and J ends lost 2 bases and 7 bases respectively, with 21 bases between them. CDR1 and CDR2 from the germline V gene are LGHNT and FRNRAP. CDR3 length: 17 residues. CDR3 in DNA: TGTGCTAGTGGTTTGATCCCCACCAGGGGCGTTGGGAACACCATATATTTT. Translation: CASGLIPTRGVGNTIYF.

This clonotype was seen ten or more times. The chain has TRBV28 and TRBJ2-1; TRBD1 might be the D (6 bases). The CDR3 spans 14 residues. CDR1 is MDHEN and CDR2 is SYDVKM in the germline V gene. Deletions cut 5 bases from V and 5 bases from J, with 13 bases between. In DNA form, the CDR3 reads TGTGCCAGCAGTGGGTCAGGGGATGACAATGAGCAGTTCTTC. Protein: CASSGSGDDNEQFF.

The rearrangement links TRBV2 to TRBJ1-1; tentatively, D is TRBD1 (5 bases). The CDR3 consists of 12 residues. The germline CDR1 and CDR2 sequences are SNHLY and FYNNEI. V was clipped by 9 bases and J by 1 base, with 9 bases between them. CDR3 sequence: CARPGPNTEAFF. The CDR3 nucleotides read TGTGCCAGACCAGGGCCGAACACTGAAGCTTTCTTT. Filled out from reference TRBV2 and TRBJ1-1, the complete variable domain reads EPEVTQTPSHQVTQMGQEVILRCVPISNHLYFYWYRQILGQKVEFLVSFYNNEISEKSEIFDDQFSVERPDGSNFTLKIRSTKLEDSAMYFCARPGPNTEAFFGQGTRLTVV.

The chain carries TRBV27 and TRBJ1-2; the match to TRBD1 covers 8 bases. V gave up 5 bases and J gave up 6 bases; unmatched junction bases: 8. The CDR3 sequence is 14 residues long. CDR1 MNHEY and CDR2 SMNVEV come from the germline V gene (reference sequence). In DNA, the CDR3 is TGTGCCAGCAGTATAAACCAGGGGGCGGATGGCTACACCTTC. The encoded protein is CASSINQGADGYTF.

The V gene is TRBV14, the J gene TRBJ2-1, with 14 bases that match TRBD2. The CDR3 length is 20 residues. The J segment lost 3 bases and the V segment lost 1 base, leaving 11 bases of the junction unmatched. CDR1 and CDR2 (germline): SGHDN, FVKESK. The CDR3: CASSQGTGGLAGALYNEQFF. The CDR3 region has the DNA TGTGCCAGCAGCCAAGGGACAGGGGGACTAGCGGGGGCTCTCTACAATGAGCAGTTCTTC.

For the CDR3, the DNA is TGCAGTGCTAGACACCCAGGGGAACATGGCTACACCTTC. Translated, it gives CSARHPGEHGYTF. The chain links TRBV20-1 to TRBJ1-2, with D perhaps TRBD1 (6 bases). V lost 2 bases and J lost 6, with 13 bases in between. The CDR3 loop spans 13 amino acids. Germline V gene data show CDR1 as DFQATT and CDR2 as SNEGSKA (reference sequence).

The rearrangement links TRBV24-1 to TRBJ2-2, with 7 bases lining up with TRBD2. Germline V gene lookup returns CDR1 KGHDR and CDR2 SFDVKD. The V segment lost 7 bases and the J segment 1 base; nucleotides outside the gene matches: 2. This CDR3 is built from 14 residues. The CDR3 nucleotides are TGTGCCACCAGGGCTAGCGGGAACACCGGGGAGCTGTTTTTT. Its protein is CATRASGNTGELFF.

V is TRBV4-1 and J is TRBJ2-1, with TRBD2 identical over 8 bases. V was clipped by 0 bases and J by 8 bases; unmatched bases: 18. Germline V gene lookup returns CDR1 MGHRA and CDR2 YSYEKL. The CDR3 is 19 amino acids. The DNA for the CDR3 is TGCGCCAGCAGCCAAGATTTCGATAGCGGGACTATTATGTCGTATGAGCAGTTCTTC. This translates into CASSQDFDSGTIMSYEQFF.

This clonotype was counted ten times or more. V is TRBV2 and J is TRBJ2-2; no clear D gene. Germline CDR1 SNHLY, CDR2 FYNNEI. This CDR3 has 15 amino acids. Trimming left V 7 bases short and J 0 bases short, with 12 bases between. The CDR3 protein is CASNGERPNTGELFF. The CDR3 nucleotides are TGTGCCAGCAATGGGGAACGGCCGAACACCGGGGAGCTGTTTTTT.

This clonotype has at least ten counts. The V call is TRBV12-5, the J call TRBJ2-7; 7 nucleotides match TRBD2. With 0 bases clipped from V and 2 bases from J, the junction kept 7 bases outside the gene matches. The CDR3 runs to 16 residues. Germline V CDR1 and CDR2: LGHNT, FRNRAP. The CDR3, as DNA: TGTGCTAGTGGTTTGGTACAAGGACTAGGGACCTACGAGCAGTACTTC. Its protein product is CASGLVQGLGTYEQYF.

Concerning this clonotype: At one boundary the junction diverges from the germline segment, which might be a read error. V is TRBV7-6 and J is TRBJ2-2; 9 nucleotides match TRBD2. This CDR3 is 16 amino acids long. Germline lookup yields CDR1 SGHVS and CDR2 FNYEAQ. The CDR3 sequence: CASSLGPAGGSGEQFF. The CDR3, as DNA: TGTGCCAGCAGCTTAGGCCCGGCGGGAGGGTCCGGGGAGCAGTTTTTT.

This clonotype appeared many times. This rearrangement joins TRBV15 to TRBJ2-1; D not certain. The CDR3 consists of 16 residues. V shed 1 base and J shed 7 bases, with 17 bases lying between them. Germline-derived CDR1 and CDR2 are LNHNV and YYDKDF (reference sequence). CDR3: CATSRGSTVGLNEQFF. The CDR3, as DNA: TGTGCCACCAGCAGAGGCTCAACGGTTGGATTAAATGAGCAGTTCTTC.

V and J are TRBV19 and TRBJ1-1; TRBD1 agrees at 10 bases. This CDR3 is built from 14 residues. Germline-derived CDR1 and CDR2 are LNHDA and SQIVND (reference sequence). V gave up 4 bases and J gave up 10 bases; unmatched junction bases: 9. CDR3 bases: TGTGCCAGTAGTAGTACCGGGACAGGGGTTGGAGCTTTCTTT. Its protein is CASSSTGTGVGAFF. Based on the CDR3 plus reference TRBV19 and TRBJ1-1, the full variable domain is DGGITQSPKYLFRKEGQNVTLSCEQNLNHDAMYWYRQDPGQGLRLIYYSQIVNDFQKGDIAEGYSVSREKKESFPLTVTSAQKNPTAFYLCASSSTGTGVGAFFGQGTRLTVV.

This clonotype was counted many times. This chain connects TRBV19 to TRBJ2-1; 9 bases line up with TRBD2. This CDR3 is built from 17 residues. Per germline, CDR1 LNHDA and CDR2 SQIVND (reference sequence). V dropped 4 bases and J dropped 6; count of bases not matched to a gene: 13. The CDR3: CASSRLGPREGINEQFF. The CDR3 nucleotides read TGTGCCAGTAGTAGGTTGGGTCCGCGGGAGGGGATCAATGAGCAGTTCTTC.

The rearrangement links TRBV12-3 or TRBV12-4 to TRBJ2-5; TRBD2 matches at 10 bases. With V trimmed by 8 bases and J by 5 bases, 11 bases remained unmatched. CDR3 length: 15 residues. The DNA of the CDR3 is TGTGCCAGCGAAAGCGGGGGGGCCCCCGGGGAGACCCAGTACTTC. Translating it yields CASESGGAPGETQYF.

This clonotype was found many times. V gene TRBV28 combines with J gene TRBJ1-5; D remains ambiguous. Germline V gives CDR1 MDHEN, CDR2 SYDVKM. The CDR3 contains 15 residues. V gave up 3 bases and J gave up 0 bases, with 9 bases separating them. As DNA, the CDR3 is TGTGCCAGCAGTTTGTGGGGAGATAGCAATCAGCCCCAGCATTTT. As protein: CASSLWGDSNQPQHF.

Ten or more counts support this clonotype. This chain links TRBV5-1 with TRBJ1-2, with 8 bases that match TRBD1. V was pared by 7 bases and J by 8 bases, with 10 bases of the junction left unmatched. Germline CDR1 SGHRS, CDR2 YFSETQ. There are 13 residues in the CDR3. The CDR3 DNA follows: TGCGCCAGCGCGGACAGGGCTCGGGAAGGCTACACCTTC. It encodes CASADRAREGYTF.

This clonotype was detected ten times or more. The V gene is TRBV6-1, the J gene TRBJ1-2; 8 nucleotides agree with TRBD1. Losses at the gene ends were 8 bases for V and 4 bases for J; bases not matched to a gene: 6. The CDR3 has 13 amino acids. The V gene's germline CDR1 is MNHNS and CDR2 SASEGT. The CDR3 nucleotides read TGTGCCAGCGCGGGACAGGCTGTCTATGGCTACACCTTC. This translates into CASAGQAVYGYTF.

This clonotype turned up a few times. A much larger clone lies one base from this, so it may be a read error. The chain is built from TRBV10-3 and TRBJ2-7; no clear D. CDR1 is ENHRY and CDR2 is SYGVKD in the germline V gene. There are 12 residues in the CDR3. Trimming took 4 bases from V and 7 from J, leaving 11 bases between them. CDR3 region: CAISGNPREQYF. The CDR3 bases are TGTGCCATCAGTGGGAACCCGAGGGAGCAGTACTTC.

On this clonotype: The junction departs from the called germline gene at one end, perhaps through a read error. The CDR3 nucleotides are TGTGTCAGCAGTTCCTCTCGGACAGGGGGCGGCTCCTATGGCTACACCTTC. It codes for CVSSSSRTGGGSYGYTF. V gene TRBV27 combines with J gene TRBJ1-2; 11 nucleotides align to TRBD1. This CDR3 has 17 residues. Germline values: CDR1 MNHEY, CDR2 SMNVEV (reference sequence).

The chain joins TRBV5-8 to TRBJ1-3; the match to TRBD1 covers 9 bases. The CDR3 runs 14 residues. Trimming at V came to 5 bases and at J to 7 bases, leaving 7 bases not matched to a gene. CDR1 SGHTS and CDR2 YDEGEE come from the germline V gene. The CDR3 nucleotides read TGTGCCAGCAGTGCGATCGGACAGGGGAACACCATATATTTT. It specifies CASSAIGQGNTIYF.

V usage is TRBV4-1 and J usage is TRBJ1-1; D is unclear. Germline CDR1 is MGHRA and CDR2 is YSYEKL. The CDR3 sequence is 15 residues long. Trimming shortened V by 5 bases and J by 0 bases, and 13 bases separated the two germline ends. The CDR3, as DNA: TGCGCCAGCAGCTCTTACGGCCAGATGAACACTGAAGCTTTCTTT. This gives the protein CASSSYGQMNTEAFF.

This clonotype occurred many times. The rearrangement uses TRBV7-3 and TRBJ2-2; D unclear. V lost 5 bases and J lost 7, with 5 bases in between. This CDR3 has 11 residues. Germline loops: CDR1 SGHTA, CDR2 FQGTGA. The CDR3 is CASSASGELFF. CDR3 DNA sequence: TGTGCCAGCAGCGCTAGCGGGGAGCTGTTTTTT.

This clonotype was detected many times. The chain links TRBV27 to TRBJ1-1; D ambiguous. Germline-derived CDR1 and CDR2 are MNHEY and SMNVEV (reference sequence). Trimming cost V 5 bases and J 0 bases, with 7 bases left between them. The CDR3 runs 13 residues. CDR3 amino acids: CASSVAMNTEAFF. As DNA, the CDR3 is TGTGCCAGCAGTGTGGCCATGAACACTGAAGCTTTCTTT.

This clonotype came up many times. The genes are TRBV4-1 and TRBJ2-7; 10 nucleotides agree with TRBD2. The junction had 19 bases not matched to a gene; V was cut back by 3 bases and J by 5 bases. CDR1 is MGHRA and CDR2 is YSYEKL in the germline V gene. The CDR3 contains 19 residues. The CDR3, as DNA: TGCGCCAGCAGCCATTCCAACCCTCCAGTCAGCGGGAGGGCACACGAGCAGTACTTC. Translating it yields CASSHSNPPVSGRAHEQYF.

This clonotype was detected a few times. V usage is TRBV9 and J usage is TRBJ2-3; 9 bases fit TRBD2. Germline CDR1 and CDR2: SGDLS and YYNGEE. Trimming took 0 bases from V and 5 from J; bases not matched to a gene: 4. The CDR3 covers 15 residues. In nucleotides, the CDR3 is TGTGCCAGCAGCGTAGCTTCACTAGCGGGAGATACGCAGTATTTT. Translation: CASSVASLAGDTQYF. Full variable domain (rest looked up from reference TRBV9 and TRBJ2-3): DSGVTQTPKHLITATGQRVTLRCSPRSGDLSVYWYQQSLDQGLQFLIQYYNGEERAKGNILERFSAQQFPDLHSELNLSSLELGDSALYFCASSVASLAGDTQYFGPGTRLTVL.

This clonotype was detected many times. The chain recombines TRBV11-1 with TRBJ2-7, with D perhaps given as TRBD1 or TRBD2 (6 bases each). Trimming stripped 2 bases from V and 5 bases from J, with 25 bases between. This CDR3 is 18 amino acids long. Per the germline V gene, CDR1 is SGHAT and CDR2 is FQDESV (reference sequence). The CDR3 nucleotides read TGTGCCAGCAGCTTAAGGTACAGGGCGGACTACGGCGCCGACGAGCAGTACTTC. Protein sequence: CASSLRYRADYGADEQYF. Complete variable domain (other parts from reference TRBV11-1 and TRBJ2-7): EAEVAQSPRYKITEKSQAVAFWCDPISGHATLYWYRQILGQGPELLVQFQDESVVDDSQLPKDRFSAERLKGVDSTLKIQPAELGDSAMYLCASSLRYRADYGADEQYFGPGTRLTVT.

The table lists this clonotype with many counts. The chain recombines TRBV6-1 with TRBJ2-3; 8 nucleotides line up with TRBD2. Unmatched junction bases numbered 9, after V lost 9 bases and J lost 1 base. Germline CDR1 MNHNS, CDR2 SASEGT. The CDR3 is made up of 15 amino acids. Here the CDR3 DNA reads TGTGCCAGTGAACCCGATAGCGGGGGCACAGATACGCAGTATTTT. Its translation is CASEPDSGGTDTQYF.

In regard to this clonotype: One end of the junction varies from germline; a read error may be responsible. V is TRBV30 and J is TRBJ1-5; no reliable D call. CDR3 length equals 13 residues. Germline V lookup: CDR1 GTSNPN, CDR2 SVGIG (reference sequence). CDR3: CAWSGAEDQPQRF. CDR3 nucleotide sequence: TGTGCCTGGAGTGGTGCAGAAGATCAGCCCCAGCGTTTT.

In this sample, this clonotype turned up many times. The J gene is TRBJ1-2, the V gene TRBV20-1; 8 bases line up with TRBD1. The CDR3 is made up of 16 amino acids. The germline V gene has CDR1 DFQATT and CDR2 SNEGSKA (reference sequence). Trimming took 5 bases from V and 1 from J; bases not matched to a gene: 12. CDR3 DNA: TGCAGTGCTGCATACCAACCGGGACAGGATAACTATGGCTACACCTTC. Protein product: CSAAYQPGQDNYGYTF.

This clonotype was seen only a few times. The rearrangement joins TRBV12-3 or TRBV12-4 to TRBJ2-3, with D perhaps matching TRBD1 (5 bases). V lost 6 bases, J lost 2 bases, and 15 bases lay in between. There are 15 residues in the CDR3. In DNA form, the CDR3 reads TGTGCCAGCAGCCCCCCTGGGGCAGACACAGATACGCAGTATTTT. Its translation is CASSPPGADTDTQYF.